The entry below describes one TCR beta chain. These data come from a study of human CD8 memory T cell subsets. The CDR3 is 14 amino acids. Germline loops: CDR1 SEHNR, CDR2 FQNEAQ (reference sequence). UMI-labeled 5' RACE was used, and it produced the TCR beta libraries. TCRdb re-called the 5' RACE reads and catalogs CDR3 proteins one per entry, DNA excluded. This sample lists fewer than 9,500 distinct CDR3 sequences; its ten largest clones have less than 25%. The source is a human donor in good health. The chain joins TRBV7-9 to TRBJ1-4. The specimen was CD8+ T cells from PBMCs. The CDR3 sequence: CASSLARSNEKLFF.